The T cell receptor beta chain described here comes from a study of early T cells in non-severe SARS-CoV-2 infection. Study information: Chains were unpaired, as sequencing was done on bulk RNA from unsorted whole blood.

This clonotype was picked up a small number of times. Its target is unknown. Molecules of cDNA were individually given unique molecular identifiers that were attached to them. TCRdb called the 5' RACE reads again in MiXCR, with one record for every CDR3 protein. The sample consists of about 66,000 distinct CDR3 sequences, 20% to 25% of them appearing once. Points from the study as a whole: Database matching using VDJdb favored anti-spike CD8 responses, with private and CD4 specificities left missing.

There are 13 residues in the CDR3. Unmatched junction bases numbered 1, after V lost 8 bases and J lost 0 bases. This sequence joins TRBV12-3 or TRBV12-4 and TRBJ1-1, with TRBD1 matching over 9 bases. The source material was whole blood, sampled at baseline. The clonotype was recovered from an adult who was a healthcare worker with PCR-confirmed SARS-CoV-2 infection or an uninfected control (not recorded which). The chain's CDR3 is CASGQGLNTEAFF. As DNA, the CDR3 is TGTGCCAGCGGACAGGGGTTGAACACTGAAGCTTTCTTT.